Below, 14 T cell receptor beta chains from the same sample are listed, as sequenced in a study of a mutant IDH1 vaccine in newly diagnosed glioma. The protocol was immunoSEQ multiplex PCR, while the TCRdb copy is restricted to in-frame clones and leaves out a portion. Among around 82,000 clones listed, more than 65% were seen once. Time point indicated: baseline, week 1 (first vaccination visit). Treatment described: pre-vaccination baseline after standard-of-care therapy. Here the sequenced sample was PBMCs, taken from a glioma patient treated with radiotherapy, temozolomide or both. The receptors stem from a man aged 35 to 55 with glioma. Some clones in this sample may be carry-over from other donors' samples.

This clone came up a few times. This sequence joins TRBV9 and TRBJ1-4; D unclear. The ends were cut back, 4 bases at V and 4 bases at J, with 14 bases in the middle. The CDR3 runs 15 residues. Germline loops: CDR1 SGDLS, CDR2 YYNGEE. CDR3 nucleotide sequence: TGTGCCAGCAGCCCCGACTCGGACCTTAATGAAAAACTGTTTTTT. This encodes CASSPDSDLNEKLFF. Complete variable domain (other parts from reference TRBV9 and TRBJ1-4): DSGVTQTPKHLITATGQRVTLRCSPRSGDLSVYWYQQSLDQGLQFLIQYYNGEERAKGNILERFSAQQFPDLHSELNLSSLELGDSALYFCASSPDSDLNEKLFFGSGTQLSVL.

The rearrangement joins TRBV4-2 to TRBJ1-1; 9 bases align to TRBD1. CDR3 size: 14 residues. Germline V gene lookup returns CDR1 LGHNA and CDR2 YNFKEQ. With 4 bases clipped from V and 4 bases from J, the junction kept 4 bases outside the gene matches. CDR3: CASSRDRASTEAFF. CDR3 nucleotides: TGTGCCAGCAGCCGGGACAGGGCGAGCACTGAAGCTTTCTTT.

The chain couples TRBV30 to TRBJ1-5, with D possibly TRBD1 on 6 matching bases. This CDR3 contains 16 residues. Germline lookup yields CDR1 GTSNPN and CDR2 SVGIG (reference sequence). Trimming pared 0 bases from V and 4 bases from J, leaving 16 bases between. The CDR3 region is CAWSVQGPRGNQPQHF. CDR3 bases: TGTGCCTGGAGTGTACAAGGGCCAAGGGGGAATCAGCCCCAGCATTTT.

This clone was observed a few times. The gene calls are TRBV6-1 and TRBJ2-7, with 7 bases matching TRBD1. This CDR3 region has 14 residues. J was trimmed by 2 bases and V by 10 bases; bases with no gene match: 11. Germline CDR1 MNHNS, CDR2 SASEGT. Written as DNA, the CDR3 is TGTGCCACCATCCGGGACAGCCCCCCCTACGAGCAGTACTTC. Protein product: CATIRDSPPYEQYF.

V is TRBV7-9 and J is TRBJ2-4; 10 positions match TRBD1. J was trimmed by 3 bases and V by 5 bases; bases with no gene match: 7. The CDR3 spans 16 residues. Germline V gene sequence: CDR1 SEHNR, CDR2 FQNEAQ (reference sequence). CDR3 bases: TGTGCCAGCAGCAACCGGGACAGGGGAGTCAAAAACATTCAGTACTTC. Translation: CASSNRDRGVKNIQYF.

The chain joins TRBV7-8 to TRBJ2-7; 7 bases line up with TRBD1. The CDR3 is 16 amino acids. The germline V gene has CDR1 SGHVS and CDR2 FQNEAQ. The junction had 12 bases not matched to a gene; V was cut back by 5 bases and J by 2 bases. CDR3 bases: TGTGCCAGCAGCATCCGATCGGCGACAGGGCCCTACGAGCAGTACTTC. It codes for CASSIRSATGPYEQYF.

This chain uses TRBV4-2 with TRBJ2-1, with D maybe TRBD2 (5 bases). The CDR3 is 17 amino acids. Germline CDR1 is LGHNA and CDR2 is YNFKEQ. V dropped 0 bases and J dropped 5 bases, with 17 bases sitting between them. The CDR3 sequence is CASSQDFSGLGNNEQFF. The CDR3 nucleotides read TGTGCCAGCAGCCAAGATTTTTCGGGGTTAGGAAACAATGAGCAGTTCTTC.

The chain uses TRBV30 and TRBJ1-2; D possibly corresponds to TRBD1 (5 bases). Germline CDR1 and CDR2: GTSNPN and SVGIG (reference sequence). Deletions cut 1 base from V and 8 bases from J, with 11 bases between. The CDR3 consists of 12 residues. The CDR3 spells CAWSAGVGGYTF. The CDR3, as DNA: TGTGCCTGGAGTGCGGGGGTAGGGGGCTACACCTTC.

V is TRBV7-8 and J is TRBJ1-2; TRBD1 might be the D (5 bases). V gave up 1 base and J gave up 6 bases, with 15 bases separating them. CDR1 SGHVS and CDR2 FQNEAQ come from the germline V gene. The CDR3 length is 15 residues. CDR3 DNA sequence: TGTGCCAGCAGCTTAGAGTGGGACGGACCAGATGGCTACACCTTC. It specifies CASSLEWDGPDGYTF.

The chain uses TRBV7-9 and TRBJ1-1, with a tentative D call TRBD1 (5 bases). CDR1 is SEHNR and CDR2 is FQNEAQ in the germline V gene (reference sequence). V was clipped by 8 bases and J by 1 base, with 11 bases between them. The CDR3 contains 13 residues. In nucleotides, the CDR3 is TGTGCCAGCTCGGGCGGGACGAACACTGAAGCTTTCTTT. It codes for CASSGGTNTEAFF. Full variable domain (outside the CDR3, taken from reference TRBV7-9 and TRBJ1-1): DTGVSQNPRHKITKRGQNVTFRCDPISEHNRLYWYRQTLGQGPEFLTYFQNEAQLEKSRLLSDRFSAERPKGSFSTLEIQRTEQGDSAMYLCASSGGTNTEAFFGQGTRLTVV.

The chain uses TRBV6-1 and TRBJ1-4; TRBD1 might be the D (5 bases). Germline values: CDR1 MNHNS, CDR2 SASEGT. V was cut by 3 bases and J by 3 bases, with 8 bases left in between. The CDR3 is made up of 14 amino acids. CDR3 in DNA: TGTGCCAGCAGTGATGGAGGGGCTAATGAAAAACTGTTTTTT. It yields the protein CASSDGGANEKLFF.

J is TRBJ2-7 and V is TRBV30; 7 nucleotides align to TRBD1. Trimming removed 4 bases from V and 3 bases from J; junction bases left unmatched: 9. CDR1 is GTSNPN and CDR2 is SVGIG in the germline V gene (reference sequence). This CDR3 has 14 residues. CDR3 bases: TGTGCCTGGACCAGTAAGACAGGGAGCTACGAGCAGTACTTC. Protein product: CAWTSKTGSYEQYF.

CDR3 coding DNA: TGCGCCAGCAGCCCGACCCCGGGACAGGGAAATCAGCCCCAGCATTTT. It specifies CASSPTPGQGNQPQHF. This chain joins TRBV5-1 and TRBJ1-5, with 9 bases that match TRBD1. Germline trimming cut 4 bases from V and 4 bases from J; bases unmatched to any gene: 9. The CDR3 has 16 residues. Germline V CDR1 and CDR2: SGHRS, YFSETQ.

V is TRBV6-6 and J is TRBJ2-1; 7 bases map to TRBD1. Germline assignment: CDR1 MNHNY and CDR2 SVGAGI (reference sequence). CDR3 length: 15 amino acids. The junction had 2 bases not matched to a gene; V was cut back by 0 bases and J by 3 bases. The CDR3 bases are TGTGCCAGCAGTTACTCGACAGGGATCTACAATGAGCAGTTCTTC. Protein sequence: CASSYSTGIYNEQFF.